The following is a T cell receptor (beta chain) sequence with its context. Repertoires were generated with immunoSEQ multiplex PCR, while TCRdb's copy carries only in-frame clones and drops some. This sample yields 120,000 to 150,000 clones, of which 84% are seen a single time; 8.9% belongs to the top ten. This sample stems from a study of blood T cell repertoires in COVID-19. For the study at large: Samples came from the United States, Italy and Spain, spanning acute and convalescent COVID-19. PBMCs, B-cell-depleted T cells, or T cells were the source of the cDNA or gDNA that made up the material.

CDR3 size: 15 residues. Germline CDR1 SGHTA, CDR2 FQGNSA. V shed 1 base and J shed 6 bases, with 13 bases lying between them. The sequenced sample consisted of peripheral blood. This receptor was identified in a man aged 25 to 45 with COVID-19, enrolled during active disease. This chain uses TRBV7-2 with TRBJ2-1; D is unclear. The CDR3 region has the DNA TGTGCCAGCAGCTTAGGAGCGCTTAGAGGCAATGAGCAGTTCTTC. This gives the protein CASSLGALRGNEQFF. The entire variable domain, with the rest obtained from reference TRBV7-2 and TRBJ2-1, is as follows: GAGVSQSPSNKVTEKGKDVELRCDPISGHTALYWYRQSLGQGLEFLIYFQGNSAPDKSGLPSDRFSAERTGGSVSTLTIQRTQQEDSAVYLCASSLGALRGNEQFFGPGTRLTVL.